The rows below give T cell receptor beta chains drawn from one sample of a study of shared clonotypes between healthy human individuals. The method was immunoSEQ multiplex PCR; TCRdb's version includes in-frame clones alone and lacks a portion of them. This table has around 2,100,000 clones, about 95% appearing once. The specimen was naive CD8+ T cells sorted from blood. The receptors come from a man younger than 35 in good health. Both conserved end residues are trimmed from each CDR3. The order of the fields is CDR3 protein, V gene, D gene. D genes are given only for firm matches.

cdr3_aa: ASSFRGSSEQY
v_call: TRBV28
d_call: NA

cdr3_aa: ASSPGLAGGRAQY
v_call: TRBV27
d_call: TRBD2

cdr3_aa: ASSKGRTEAF
v_call: TRBV25-1
d_call: NA

cdr3_aa: ASSLVLVQQF
v_call: TRBV11-2
d_call: NA

cdr3_aa: ASSPRERSRDTQY
v_call: TRBV13
d_call: TRBD2

cdr3_aa: ASSLDWAGDTQY
v_call: TRBV11-2
d_call: NA

cdr3_aa: ASSILLGWQSNQPQH
v_call: TRBV19
d_call: NA

cdr3_aa: ASSITSGTSGRNSYEQY
v_call: TRBV19
d_call: TRBD2

cdr3_aa: ASSRWGGENEQF
v_call: TRBV27
d_call: TRBD2

cdr3_aa: ASSHTETDEQF
v_call: TRBV4-3
d_call: NA

cdr3_aa: ASSEAIPGAEGEKLF
v_call: TRBV6-1
d_call: NA

cdr3_aa: ASSYSTGALAHEQY
v_call: TRBV6-5
d_call: NA

cdr3_aa: ASSPHAGINSPLH
v_call: TRBV27
d_call: NA

cdr3_aa: AWQLGYSNQPQH
v_call: TRBV30
d_call: NA

cdr3_aa: ASSAGTSVYEQY
v_call: TRBV27
d_call: TRBD2

cdr3_aa: ASSYSSSSNQPQH
v_call: TRBV6-5
d_call: NA

cdr3_aa: ASRPTGGIYEQY
v_call: TRBV6-1
d_call: TRBD1

cdr3_aa: ASSGLPGDAPEQY
v_call: TRBV6-1
d_call: NA

cdr3_aa: ASGEQNEAF
v_call: TRBV13
d_call: NA

cdr3_aa: ASSPTGLWETQY
v_call: TRBV11-2
d_call: NA

cdr3_aa: ASTTGLAGGQRQETQY
v_call: TRBV28
d_call: TRBD2

cdr3_aa: ASVLGGRNEQF
v_call: TRBV2
d_call: NA

cdr3_aa: ASMYTDTQY
v_call: TRBV2
d_call: NA

cdr3_aa: ASSFAGTANTEAF
v_call: TRBV5-1
d_call: TRBD1

cdr3_aa: ASSYTLGATGNQPQH
v_call: TRBV23-1
d_call: NA

cdr3_aa: ASSPGGGGQPQH
v_call: TRBV6-5
d_call: TRBD1

cdr3_aa: SVVDSSSYEQY
v_call: TRBV29-1
d_call: NA

cdr3_aa: ASSLALLASYGYT
v_call: TRBV7-8
d_call: NA

cdr3_aa: ASSHAGLAGTETQY
v_call: TRBV9
d_call: TRBD2

cdr3_aa: ASRQRGDTQY
v_call: TRBV7-9
d_call: NA

cdr3_aa: AWSTDSTDTQY
v_call: TRBV30
d_call: NA

cdr3_aa: ASSQGGDTQY
v_call: TRBV11-2
d_call: NA

cdr3_aa: ASSLGTVNEQF
v_call: TRBV27
d_call: TRBD1

cdr3_aa: ASSLTIYEQY
v_call: TRBV11-2
d_call: NA

cdr3_aa: ASSLGPAGGPGETQY
v_call: TRBV7-8
d_call: TRBD2

cdr3_aa: ASSSQVPYEQY
v_call: TRBV27
d_call: NA

cdr3_aa: ASNDVSGSSADTQY
v_call: TRBV19
d_call: TRBD2

cdr3_aa: ASSFGNEQY
v_call: TRBV5-1
d_call: NA

cdr3_aa: ASSPGQSQYEQY
v_call: TRBV27
d_call: TRBD1

cdr3_aa: AWRGDSPRLH
v_call: TRBV30
d_call: NA

cdr3_aa: ASRGLAPEQY
v_call: TRBV6-6
d_call: TRBD2

cdr3_aa: ASSSVGNEKLF
v_call: TRBV4-1
d_call: NA

cdr3_aa: ASSSQISGQGSDYGYT
v_call: TRBV27
d_call: TRBD1

cdr3_aa: ASSPGGANYGYT
v_call: TRBV7-6
d_call: NA

cdr3_aa: ASSLVREFNQPQH
v_call: TRBV5-1
d_call: NA

cdr3_aa: ASSEGTGTGGSYEQY
v_call: TRBV27
d_call: TRBD1

cdr3_aa: ATSRDLAGGEQY
v_call: TRBV15
d_call: TRBD1

cdr3_aa: ASSPIGDYNEQF
v_call: TRBV7-9
d_call: NA

cdr3_aa: ASRAGVGLGPQH
v_call: TRBV27
d_call: NA

cdr3_aa: ASSLRAGNNEKLF
v_call: TRBV6-5
d_call: NA

cdr3_aa: ASSNVQGGVQETQY
v_call: TRBV19
d_call: NA

cdr3_aa: ASRDWTVGYEQY
v_call: TRBV6-1
d_call: NA

cdr3_aa: ASSQDQGVYGYT
v_call: TRBV4-3
d_call: TRBD1